This T cell receptor beta chain was profiled in a study of T cell clonotyping in hematopoietic cell transplantation. The overall study: Pretransplant recipient samples were taken after cytoreduction.

In regard to this clone: Its specificity is unknown.

Sample time point: recipient sample about 28 days before transplant, after cytoreduction. The length of the CDR3 is 15 residues. Germline V gene lookup returns CDR1 SEHNR and CDR2 FQNEAQ (reference sequence). Trimming stripped 5 bases from V and 2 bases from J, with 10 bases between. Notes on the study in general: Few recipient clonotypes overlapped donors; over 95% were de novo at given depth. After transplant, recipient diversity fell while pathologically expanded clonotypes grew through day 180. Graft donor and pretransplant recipient Inverse Simpson Index values predicted broader posttransplant TCR diversity.

TCRdb keeps only in-frame clones here, not all; method: immunoSEQ multiplex PCR. The sample shows 26,000 or so clones, approximately 77% of them seen only once. Specimen: peripheral blood mononuclear cells, collected before stem cell transplant. The V and J genes are TRBV7-9 and TRBJ1-6; a weak D match, TRBD1 (5 bases). This TCR came from a man between 35 and 55 years old with acute myeloid leukemia. Some clones in this sample may be carry-over from other donors' samples. DNA for the CDR3: TGTGCCAGCAGCAGGACGGGGGCCTATAATTCACCCCTCCACTTT. Its translation is CASSRTGAYNSPLHF.